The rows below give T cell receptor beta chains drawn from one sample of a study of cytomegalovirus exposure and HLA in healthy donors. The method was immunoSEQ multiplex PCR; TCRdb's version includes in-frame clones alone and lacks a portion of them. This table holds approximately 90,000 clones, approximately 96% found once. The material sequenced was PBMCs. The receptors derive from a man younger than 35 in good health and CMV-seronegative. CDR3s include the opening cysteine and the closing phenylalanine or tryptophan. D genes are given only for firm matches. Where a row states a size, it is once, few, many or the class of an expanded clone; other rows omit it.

DNA: TGCGCCAGCAGCCCAAGGTGGGGGCTGGGTAGCACAGATACGCAGTATTTT; CDR3: CASSPRWGLGSTDTQYF; D: NA; V: TRBV5-1; J: TRBJ2-3; size: NA; length: 17
DNA: TGTGCTAGCAGCCCCGGACTCTCCTACGAGCAGTACTTC; CDR3: CASSPGLSYEQYF; D: NA; V: TRBV7-7; J: TRBJ2-7; size: NA; length: 13
DNA: TGTGCCTGGGACAGGACCCACCATGGCTACACCTTC; CDR3: CAWDRTHHGYTF; D: NA; V: TRBV30; J: TRBJ1-2; size: NA; length: 12
DNA: TGTGCCAGTAGTATCTCGCGCGACAGTAGAGCTTTCTTT; CDR3: CASSISRDSRAFF; D: NA; V: TRBV19; J: TRBJ1-1; size: NA; length: 13
DNA: TGTGCCAGCAGCCGACAGGGGGGGATGGAGACCCAGTACTTC; CDR3: CASSRQGGMETQYF; D: TRBD1; V: TRBV5-5; J: TRBJ2-5; size: NA; length: 14
DNA: TGTGCCAGCATTAAAACTAGCGGGCGACACAATGAGCAGTTCTTC; CDR3: CASIKTSGRHNEQFF; D: TRBD2; V: TRBV6-1; J: TRBJ2-1; size: once; length: 15
DNA: TGTGCCAGCAGCTCAAATCACAGGCGGAAGAACACTGAAGCTTTCTTT; CDR3: CASSSNHRRKNTEAFF; D: NA; V: TRBV13; J: TRBJ1-1; size: NA; length: 16
DNA: TGTGCCAGCAGCTTATACGGGACAGGGAGAAACGGGGAGCTGTTTTTT; CDR3: CASSLYGTGRNGELFF; D: TRBD1; V: TRBV13; J: TRBJ2-2; size: NA; length: 16
DNA: TGTGCCTGGAGTGTCGCCCAGGGTCAGCCCCAGCATTTT; CDR3: CAWSVAQGQPQHF; D: NA; V: TRBV30; J: TRBJ1-5; size: NA; length: 13
DNA: TGTGCCAGCAGTCCTAATCAGCCCCAGCATTTT; CDR3: CASSPNQPQHF; D: NA; V: TRBV28; J: TRBJ1-5; size: NA; length: 11
DNA: TGTGCCATCAGTCCAGGTGCCACTGAAGCTTTCTTT; CDR3: CAISPGATEAFF; D: NA; V: TRBV10-3; J: TRBJ1-1; size: NA; length: 12
DNA: TGTGCCAGCAGCTTTTGGGGAGTTAACTATGGCTACACCTTC; CDR3: CASSFWGVNYGYTF; D: NA; V: TRBV7-2; J: TRBJ1-2; size: NA; length: 14
DNA: TGTGCCAGCAGTGAATACCCCCGGTCCTCGAACACTGAAGCTTTCTTT; CDR3: CASSEYPRSSNTEAFF; D: NA; V: TRBV6-1; J: TRBJ1-1; size: NA; length: 16
DNA: TGTGCCAGTAGTATAGATGCGGGAGTCGACTATGGCTACACCTTC; CDR3: CASSIDAGVDYGYTF; D: NA; V: TRBV19; J: TRBJ1-2; size: NA; length: 15
DNA: TGCGCCAGCACTCTTTCCGGGACTAACAACAAGAATGAGCAGTTCTTC; CDR3: CASTLSGTNNKNEQFF; D: TRBD2; V: TRBV5-1; J: TRBJ2-1; size: NA; length: 16
DNA: TGTGCCAGCAGCGGACTAGCGGCTAACACCGGGGAGCTGTTTTTT; CDR3: CASSGLAANTGELFF; D: TRBD2; V: TRBV9; J: TRBJ2-2; size: NA; length: 15
DNA: TGTGCCAGCTCCGCCAGACAGGGCCACACCTACGAGCAGTACTTC; CDR3: CASSARQGHTYEQYF; D: TRBD1; V: TRBV18; J: TRBJ2-7; size: NA; length: 15
DNA: TGTGCCAGCAGCTCCGGGACTAGCGGGAGTCTCGAGCAGTACTTC; CDR3: CASSSGTSGSLEQYF; D: TRBD2; V: TRBV7-8; J: TRBJ2-7; size: NA; length: 15
DNA: TGTGCCAGCGGGCAGATCTACAATGAGCAGTTCTTC; CDR3: CASGQIYNEQFF; D: NA; V: TRBV27; J: TRBJ2-1; size: once; length: 12
DNA: TGCGCCAGCAGCCAAGAATGGAGGGGGAACACTGAAGCTTTCTTT; CDR3: CASSQEWRGNTEAFF; D: NA; V: TRBV4-3; J: TRBJ1-1; size: NA; length: 15
DNA: TGTGCCAGCACCAGACCAGGGGGAGGTTACGAGCAGTACTTC; CDR3: CASTRPGGGYEQYF; D: NA; V: TRBV11-2; J: TRBJ2-7; size: NA; length: 14
DNA: TGCGCCGGGGGGAAGGGACTAGCGCAAGAGACCCAGTACTTC; CDR3: CAGGKGLAQETQYF; D: TRBD2; V: TRBV10-2; J: TRBJ2-5; size: once; length: 14
DNA: TGCGCCAGCAGCTGGACGGGACTAGCTTTGGACGAGCAGTACTTC; CDR3: CASSWTGLALDEQYF; D: TRBD2; V: TRBV5-1; J: TRBJ2-7; size: NA; length: 15
DNA: TGTGCCAGCAGACTTCGACATCTCTACACCGGGGAGCTGTTTTTT; CDR3: CASRLRHLYTGELFF; D: NA; V: TRBV27; J: TRBJ2-2; size: NA; length: 15
DNA: TGCGCCAGCAGCTTGGACATATCTGGGGCCAACGTCCTGACTTTC; CDR3: CASSLDISGANVLTF; D: NA; V: TRBV5-1; J: TRBJ2-6; size: NA; length: 15
DNA: TGTGCCAGTAGTATACAGGGGGCGAACTACGAGCAGTACTTC; CDR3: CASSIQGANYEQYF; D: TRBD1; V: TRBV19; J: TRBJ2-7; size: NA; length: 14
DNA: TGTGCCAGCAGCCGGGACTGGAGGACCTACGAGCAGTACTTC; CDR3: CASSRDWRTYEQYF; D: NA; V: TRBV11-2; J: TRBJ2-7; size: NA; length: 14
DNA: TGTGCCAGCAGCCAAACCTCGGGAAGCCTATCTATTTTC; CDR3: CASSQTSGSLSIF; D: NA; V: TRBV14; J: TRBJ1-2; size: NA; length: 13
DNA: TGTGCCAGCAGCTTAGGCCTCCTTCAGGGGACCTCTCGGGAGCAGTACTTC; CDR3: CASSLGLLQGTSREQYF; D: NA; V: TRBV13; J: TRBJ2-7; size: NA; length: 17
DNA: TGTGCCAGTCGCATGACCGGGACACACTATAGCAATCAGCCCCAGCATTTT; CDR3: CASRMTGTHYSNQPQHF; D: NA; V: TRBV27; J: TRBJ1-5; size: NA; length: 17
DNA: TGTGCCAGCAGCTTAGCATATACGCAGTATTTT; CDR3: CASSLAYTQYF; D: NA; V: TRBV11-3; J: TRBJ2-3; size: NA; length: 11
DNA: TGTGCCAGCAGCTTAGGGTATGGGGCCATCGAGGGCTACACCTTC; CDR3: CASSLGYGAIEGYTF; D: NA; V: TRBV7-2; J: TRBJ1-2; size: NA; length: 15
DNA: TGTGCCTGGAGTGCACTTCAGGAGCTGTTTTTT; CDR3: CAWSALQELFF; D: NA; V: TRBV30; J: TRBJ2-2; size: NA; length: 11
DNA: TGTGCCAGCAGTGGATCCAGAACCGTAAATCAGCCCCAGCATTTT; CDR3: CASSGSRTVNQPQHF; D: NA; V: TRBV2; J: TRBJ1-5; size: NA; length: 15
DNA: TGTGCCAGCAGTGAAAATGGGGGACAGGGCTATGGCTACACCTTC; CDR3: CASSENGGQGYGYTF; D: TRBD1; V: TRBV2; J: TRBJ1-2; size: NA; length: 15
DNA: TGTGCCAGCAGACAAGTTACAGGGGTATCTTCTGGCTACACCTTC; CDR3: CASRQVTGVSSGYTF; D: TRBD1; V: TRBV6-1; J: TRBJ1-2; size: once; length: 15
DNA: TGTGCCAGTAGTCCCAGGGGTCCTCCACACACCGGGGAGCTGTTTTTT; CDR3: CASSPRGPPHTGELFF; D: NA; V: TRBV19; J: TRBJ2-2; size: NA; length: 16
DNA: TGTGCCAGCAGGGCGACTAGCGGGAGAGGCGCCCCCTACGAGCAGTACTTC; CDR3: CASRATSGRGAPYEQYF; D: TRBD2; V: TRBV2; J: TRBJ2-7; size: NA; length: 17
DNA: TGTGCCTGGAGTGCAACAGGAAATGGGGCCAACGTCCTGACTTTC; CDR3: CAWSATGNGANVLTF; D: NA; V: TRBV30; J: TRBJ2-6; size: NA; length: 15
DNA: TGTGCCAGCAGTTCCGGGACTTACACCGGGGAGCTGTTTTTT; CDR3: CASSSGTYTGELFF; D: NA; V: TRBV27; J: TRBJ2-2; size: NA; length: 14
DNA: TGCGCCAGCAGCTTGGCCTTACCGACAGGAGAAACTGAAGCTTTCTTT; CDR3: CASSLALPTGETEAFF; D: NA; V: TRBV5-1; J: TRBJ1-1; size: NA; length: 16